The 30 T cell receptor beta chains presented below share a single source sample, sequenced in a study of regulatory T cells in long-lasting Graves disease. Indicated time point: newly diagnosed GD, antithyroid drugs for less than 3 months. RNA extracted from PBMCs served as the sequencing template. In building TCR beta libraries, iRepertoire HTBI primers were used together with Arm-PCR of CDR3 regions. TCRdb processed the multiplex PCR reads anew with MiXCR; each CDR3 protein has one entry. Of hundreds of thousands of distinct CDR3 sequences in the sample, 12% were seen once. These data also featured in a second study, about T cells in Graves' hyperthyroidism and ophthalmopathy.

The sequences come from peripheral blood mononuclear cells (PBMCs), collected at new diagnosis, from a patient treated with antithyroid drugs. The receptors stem from a woman in her 30s with Graves disease.

This clonotype was seen more than once but under ten times. V and J are TRBV29-1 and TRBJ2-7; maybe TRBD1 (6 bases). Per germline, CDR1 SQVTM and CDR2 ANQGSEA. Trimming stripped 6 bases from V and 3 bases from J, with 12 bases between. This CDR3 has 12 amino acids. CDR3: CSVRTDSYEQYF. In nucleotides, the CDR3 is TGCAGCGTCCGTACGGACAGCTACGAGCAGTACTTC.

The chain carries TRBV11-2 and TRBJ2-1; TRBD2 matches 8 bases. The CDR3 covers 16 residues. Germline trimming cut 5 bases from V and 6 bases from J; bases unmatched to any gene: 12. CDR1 is SGHAT and CDR2 is FQNNGV in the germline V gene. CDR3 sequence reads: CASSPSRAGGGNEQFF. In nucleotides, the CDR3 is TGTGCCAGCAGCCCATCTCGGGCGGGAGGAGGCAATGAGCAGTTCTTC.

This clonotype was seen a few times. J is TRBJ2-5 and V is TRBV19; 8 nucleotides match TRBD1. This CDR3 has 13 residues. Trimming cost V 6 bases and J 7 bases; bases outside gene matches: 7. CDR1 and CDR2 (germline): LNHDA, SQIVND (reference sequence). CDR3 residues: CASSLTGAGTQYF. The CDR3 DNA sequence: TGTGCCAGTAGCTTGACAGGGGCGGGGACCCAGTACTTC.

This clonotype has just a few counts. The chain employs TRBV4-2 and TRBJ1-4; the D is unclear. The V gene's germline CDR1 is LGHNA and CDR2 YNFKEQ. CDR3 length: 18 amino acids. The V and J ends lost 1 base and 8 bases respectively, with 23 bases between them. The CDR3 sequence is CASSQGLGRAFALEKLFF. For the CDR3, the DNA is TGTGCCAGCAGCCAAGGTCTCGGGCGGGCATTCGCCCTGGAAAAACTGTTTTTT.

This clonotype came up many times. V gene TRBV18 combines with J gene TRBJ2-1; 9 nucleotides match TRBD1. Germline V gives CDR1 KGHSH, CDR2 LQKENI. The CDR3 is 17 amino acids. V trimming: 3 bases; J trimming: 8 bases; junction bases outside the gene matches: 14. For the CDR3, the DNA is TGTGCCAGCTCACCGATTCCCGGGACAGGGATGACCCATGAGCAGTTCTTC. This gives the protein CASSPIPGTGMTHEQFF.

This clonotype appeared many times. V gene TRBV2 combines with J gene TRBJ2-7; either TRBD1 or TRBD2 may supply D (5 bases each). Trimming stripped 6 bases from V and 2 bases from J, with 8 bases between. Germline CDR1 reads SNHLY; CDR2 reads FYNNEI. The CDR3 loop spans 12 amino acids. As DNA, the CDR3 is TGTGCCAGCAGGCCGGGACCCTACGAGCAGTACTTC. This sequence encodes CASRPGPYEQYF. The entire variable domain, with the rest obtained from reference TRBV2 and TRBJ2-7, is as follows: EPEVTQTPSHQVTQMGQEVILRCVPISNHLYFYWYRQILGQKVEFLVSFYNNEISEKSEIFDDQFSVERPDGSNFTLKIRSTKLEDSAMYFCASRPGPYEQYFGPGTRLTVT.

This clonotype was detected ten times or more. The chain uses TRBV7-9 and TRBJ2-7, with D unclear. Germline CDR1 and CDR2: SEHNR and FQNEAQ (reference sequence). V lost 4 bases to trimming and J lost 3 bases, with 7 bases between them. The CDR3 covers 12 residues. The CDR3 protein is CASSSRNYEQYF. CDR3 DNA: TGTGCCAGCAGCTCCCGGAACTACGAGCAGTACTTC.

This clonotype has more than one count but fewer than ten. The rearrangement links TRBV28 to TRBJ1-2, with a possible D match to TRBD1 (6 bases). Germline-derived CDR1 and CDR2 are MDHEN and SYDVKM. With 2 bases removed from V and 8 bases from J, the gap between germline ends came to 12 bases. This CDR3 comprises 13 residues. CDR3 amino acids: CASSLEGVRGYTF. The CDR3 bases are TGTGCCAGCAGTTTAGAGGGGGTGAGAGGCTACACCTTC.

This clonotype was observed at least ten times. The V and J genes are TRBV6-9 and TRBJ2-1; the match to TRBD2 covers 11 bases. With 2 bases clipped from V and 0 bases from J, the junction kept 9 bases outside the gene matches. CDR1 MNHGY and CDR2 SVAAGI come from the germline V gene. The CDR3 sequence is 19 residues long. The chain's CDR3 is CASSYKTSGSESSYNEQFF. CDR3 DNA: TGTGCCAGCAGTTATAAAACTAGCGGGAGCGAAAGCTCCTACAATGAGCAGTTCTTC.

This clonotype was seen ten or more times. V gene TRBV2 combines with J gene TRBJ1-2; 9 bases align to TRBD1. Germline CDR1 is SNHLY and CDR2 is FYNNEI. V was pared by 6 bases and J by 4 bases, with 6 bases of the junction left unmatched. This CDR3 region has 14 residues. For the CDR3, the DNA is TGTGCCAGCAGCGAACAGGGGGCAGGCTATGGCTACACCTTC. It translates to CASSEQGAGYGYTF. Full variable domain (remainder filled in from reference TRBV2 and TRBJ1-2): EPEVTQTPSHQVTQMGQEVILRCVPISNHLYFYWYRQILGQKVEFLVSFYNNEISEKSEIFDDQFSVERPDGSNFTLKIRSTKLEDSAMYFCASSEQGAGYGYTFGSGTRLTVV.

This clonotype has at least ten counts. V and J are TRBV6-1 and TRBJ1-2, with no clear D. Trimming took off 4 bases at V and 1 base at J, with 13 bases between the two ends. The CDR3 has 15 amino acids. CDR1 MNHNS and CDR2 SASEGT come from the germline V gene. CDR3 sequence: CASSARGALNYGYTF. The CDR3 DNA reads as TGTGCCAGCAGTGCCCGCGGCGCCCTTAACTATGGCTACACCTTC.

This clonotype was counted ten times or more. The rearrangement uses TRBV15 and TRBJ1-5; 8 nucleotides agree with TRBD1. V dropped 1 base and J dropped 7; count of bases not matched to a gene: 6. This CDR3 spans 15 amino acids. Germline CDR1 LNHNV, CDR2 YYDKDF (reference sequence). CDR3 sequence (DNA): TGTGCCACCAGCAGAGTCCAGGGGGCGAGACAGCCCCAGCATTTT. This gives the protein CATSRVQGARQPQHF. The whole variable domain, remainder taken from reference TRBV15 and TRBJ1-5, is DAMVIQNPRYQVTQFGKPVTLSCSQTLNHNVMYWYQQKSSQAPKLLFHYYDKDFNNEADTPDNFQSRRPNTSFCFLDIRSPGLGDTAMYLCATSRVQGARQPQHFGDGTRLSIL.

This clonotype was observed a few times. This chain connects TRBV7-9 to TRBJ2-1; tentative D call: TRBD1 (5 bases). V gave up 5 bases and J gave up 13 bases, with 15 bases separating them. The CDR3 is 12 residues long. Germline V gene data show CDR1 as SEHNR and CDR2 as FQNEAQ (reference sequence). DNA of the CDR3: TGTGCCAGCAGCCCCCAGGGTGAGGTTCAGTTCTTC. Amino acid sequence: CASSPQGEVQFF.

This clonotype has a handful of counts. The genes are TRBV20-1 and TRBJ2-1; D is undetermined. CDR3 length: 15 amino acids. V lost 2 bases to trimming and J lost 0 bases, with 11 bases between them. Looked up from germline, CDR1 is DFQATT and CDR2 is SNEGSKA (reference sequence). CDR3: CSARLQAISYNEQFF. CDR3 in DNA: TGCAGTGCTAGATTGCAGGCGATCTCCTACAATGAGCAGTTCTTC.

The sample holds many counts of this clonotype. A much larger clone sits a single nucleotide away, making a read error possible. The chain is built from TRBV2 and TRBJ1-4; no reliable D call. Germline CDR1 SNHLY, CDR2 FYNNEI. CDR3 size: 15 residues. The CDR3 loop is CASSDQATTNEKLLF. CDR3 bases: TGTGCCAGCAGTGATCAGGCTACAACTAATGAAAAACTGCTTTTT.

Many counts were recorded for this clonotype. The chain uses TRBV19 and TRBJ1-6; D gene uncertain. Per the germline V gene, CDR1 is LNHDA and CDR2 is SQIVND (reference sequence). Trimming took 7 bases from V and 5 from J, leaving 9 bases between them. CDR3 length equals 13 residues. The DNA of the CDR3 is TGTGCCAGTATCAGGCACAATAATTCACCCCTCCACTTT. This sequence encodes CASIRHNNSPLHF.

V and J are TRBV3-1 and TRBJ2-7; 12 nucleotides line up with TRBD2. This CDR3 spans 18 amino acids. V lost 1 base, J lost 3 bases, and 10 bases stayed unmatched. In germline, CDR1 is LGHDT, CDR2 YNNKEL (reference sequence). CDR3 bases: TGTGCCAGCAGCCAAGGACTAGCGGGAGTAACCCCTCGCTACGAGCAGTACTTC. Its protein product is CASSQGLAGVTPRYEQYF.

This clonotype was seen many times. The chain links TRBV3-1 to TRBJ1-5; unclear D gene. CDR3 length: 15 residues. Per the germline V gene, CDR1 is LGHDT and CDR2 is YNNKEL (reference sequence). The V end was cut by 5 bases, the J end by 0 bases, with 11 bases between. CDR3 sequence (DNA): TGTGCCAGCAGCTTAGGAACAGTTAGCAATCAGCCCCAGCATTTT. It codes for CASSLGTVSNQPQHF.

The gene calls are TRBV19 and TRBJ1-1; D gene unclear. CDR1 and CDR2 (germline): LNHDA, SQIVND (reference sequence). The length of the CDR3 is 12 residues. Trimming removed 5 bases at V and 3 bases at J, with 7 bases between. The CDR3 coding sequence is TGTGCCAGTAGTGGGCTGTACACTGAAGCTTTCTTT. As protein: CASSGLYTEAFF.

This clonotype was seen a few times. In DNA form, the CDR3 reads TGTGCCAGCAGCCCCCACCCCCGGCAGGGCCGAAGCGAGCAGTACTTC. Translating it yields CASSPHPRQGRSEQYF. This chain links TRBV3-1 with TRBJ2-7; a possible D gene is TRBD1 (5 bases). The length of the CDR3 is 16 residues. From germline, CDR1 is LGHDT and CDR2 YNNKEL (reference sequence). V lost 4 bases and J lost 6, with 22 bases in between.

This clonotype has a handful of counts. The CDR3 sequence: CASSPWGFSTDTQYF. DNA of the CDR3: TGTGCCAGCTCACCCTGGGGATTTAGCACAGATACGCAGTATTTT. The chain employs TRBV18 and TRBJ2-3; D not resolved. Germline assignment: CDR1 KGHSH and CDR2 LQKENI. This CDR3 spans 15 amino acids. The V end lost 3 bases, the J end lost 0 bases, and 10 bases lay between the germline ends.

The CDR3 loop is CASSLGGAARSNYGYTF. The DNA of the CDR3 is TGTGCCAGCAGCTTAGGAGGAGCCGCTAGGTCAAACTATGGCTACACCTTC. The chain uses TRBV7-9 and TRBJ1-2; D ambiguous. The germline gives CDR1 SEHNR, CDR2 FQNEAQ (reference sequence). V lost 1 base and J 2 bases, leaving 17 bases between the germline ends. The CDR3 has 17 residues.

This clonotype was observed many times. CDR3 amino acids: CSVAVGQGHDRYGYTF. The CDR3 DNA sequence: TGCAGTGTAGCCGTGGGACAGGGACACGACCGCTATGGCTACACCTTC. The chain is built from TRBV20-1 and TRBJ1-2; 9 bases fit TRBD1. Germline CDR1 reads DFQATT; CDR2 reads SNEGSKA (reference sequence). Losses at the gene ends were 7 bases for V and 4 bases for J; bases not matched to a gene: 16. This CDR3 region has 16 residues.

This clonotype was seen many times. The J gene is TRBJ2-7, the V gene TRBV6-1; 16 nucleotides match TRBD2. The CDR3 loop spans 19 amino acids. Germline V gives CDR1 MNHNS, CDR2 SASEGT. J was trimmed by 3 bases and V by 11 bases; bases with no gene match: 19. Here the CDR3 reads CAGGRLPGTSGRADYEQYF. CDR3 sequence (DNA): TGTGCCGGAGGACGTTTGCCCGGGACTAGCGGGAGGGCCGACTACGAGCAGTACTTC.

The V call is TRBV12-3 or TRBV12-4, the J call TRBJ2-1; 9 bases align to TRBD2. The CDR3 length is 17 residues. The junction had 17 bases not matched to a gene; V was cut back by 7 bases and J by 7 bases. DNA of the CDR3: TGTGCCAGCACCCTGAGGGGGGGTGGACTAGCGTTTAATGAGCAGTTCTTC. Translating gives CASTLRGGGLAFNEQFF.

This clonotype was found many times. V and J are TRBV12-3 or TRBV12-4 and TRBJ1-4; 10 bases map to TRBD1. This CDR3 contains 15 residues. Losses at the gene ends were 1 base for V and 8 bases for J; bases not matched to a gene: 4. CDR3 DNA sequence: TGTGCCAGCAGTTTAGGGACAGGGGGTGGGGAAAAACTGTTTTTT. Encoded protein: CASSLGTGGGEKLFF.

This clonotype was seen many times. The chain is built from TRBV28 and TRBJ2-2, with a tentative D call TRBD1 (6 bases). Trimming left V 2 bases short and J 0 bases short, with 7 bases between. The CDR3 spans 15 residues. Germline V gives CDR1 MDHEN, CDR2 SYDVKM. The CDR3 spells CASSLTGTNTGELFF. The CDR3 coding sequence is TGTGCCAGCAGTTTAACAGGGACGAACACCGGGGAGCTGTTTTTT.

This clonotype has just a few counts. The CDR3 region is CASSLIHRGRVGQPQHF. The DNA for the CDR3 is TGTGCCAGCAGTTTAATTCACAGGGGTAGGGTAGGACAGCCCCAGCATTTT. V gene TRBV27 combines with J gene TRBJ1-5, with TRBD1 matching over 7 bases. The V segment lost 2 bases and the J segment 7 bases; nucleotides outside the gene matches: 14. The germline CDR1 and CDR2 sequences are MNHEY and SMNVEV (reference sequence). CDR3 length equals 17 residues.

Ten or more counts support this clonotype. This rearrangement joins TRBV11-2 to TRBJ1-4; weak D call: TRBD1 (5 bases). This CDR3 comprises 14 residues. Trimming pared 3 bases from V and 8 bases from J, leaving 13 bases between. Germline loops: CDR1 SGHAT, CDR2 FQNNGV. CDR3 DNA sequence: TGTGCCAGCAGCTTGATAGGGACTGGGGAAAAACTGTTTTTT. Translation gives CASSLIGTGEKLFF.

This clonotype appeared many times. J is TRBJ2-4 and V is TRBV30; tentative D call: TRBD1 (5 bases). CDR3 size: 11 residues. CDR1 and CDR2 from the germline V gene are GTSNPN and SVGIG (reference sequence). V dropped 0 bases and J dropped 8 bases, with 5 bases sitting between them. DNA of the CDR3: TGTGCCTGGAGTGTAGGGGACATTCAGTACTTC. Translated, it gives CAWSVGDIQYF.